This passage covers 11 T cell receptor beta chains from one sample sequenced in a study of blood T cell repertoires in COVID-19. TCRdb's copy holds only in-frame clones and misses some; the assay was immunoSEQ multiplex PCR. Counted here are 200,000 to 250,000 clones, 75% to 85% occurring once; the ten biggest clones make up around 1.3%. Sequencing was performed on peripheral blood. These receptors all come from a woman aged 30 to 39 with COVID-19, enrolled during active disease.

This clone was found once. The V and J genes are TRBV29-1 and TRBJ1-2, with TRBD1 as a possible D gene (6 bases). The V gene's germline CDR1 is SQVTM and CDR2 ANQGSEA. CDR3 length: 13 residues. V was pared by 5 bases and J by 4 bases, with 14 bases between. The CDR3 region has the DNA TGCAGCGTTCCCTCGACAGGTCTCTATGGCTACACCTTC. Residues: CSVPSTGLYGYTF.

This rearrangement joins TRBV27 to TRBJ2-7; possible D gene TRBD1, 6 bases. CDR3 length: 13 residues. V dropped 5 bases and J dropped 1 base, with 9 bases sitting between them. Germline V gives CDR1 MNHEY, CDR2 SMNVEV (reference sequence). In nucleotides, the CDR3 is TGTGCCAGCAGTGGAGACAGGTCCTACGAGCAGTACTTC. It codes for CASSGDRSYEQYF.

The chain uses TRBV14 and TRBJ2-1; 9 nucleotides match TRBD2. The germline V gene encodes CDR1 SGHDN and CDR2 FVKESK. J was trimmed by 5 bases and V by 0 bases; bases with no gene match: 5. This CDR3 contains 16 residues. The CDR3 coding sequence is TGTGCCAGCAGCCAAGAAAGGCTAGCGGGGAACAATGAGCAGTTCTTC. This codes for CASSQERLAGNNEQFF.

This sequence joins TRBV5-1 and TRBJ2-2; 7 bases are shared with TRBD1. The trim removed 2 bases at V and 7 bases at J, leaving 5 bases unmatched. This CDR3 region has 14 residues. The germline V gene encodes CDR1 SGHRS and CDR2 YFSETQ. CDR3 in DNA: TGCGCCAGCAGCTTTGAGGGGGCAGACGGGGAGCTGTTTTTT. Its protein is CASSFEGADGELFF.

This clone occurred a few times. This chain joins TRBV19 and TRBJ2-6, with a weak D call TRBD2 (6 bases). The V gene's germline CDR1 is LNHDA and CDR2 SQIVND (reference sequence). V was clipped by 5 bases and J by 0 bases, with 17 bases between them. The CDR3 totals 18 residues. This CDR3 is CASSLRGGESSGANVLTF. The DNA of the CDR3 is TGTGCCAGTAGTTTGAGAGGAGGGGAGAGCTCTGGGGCCAACGTCCTGACTTTC.

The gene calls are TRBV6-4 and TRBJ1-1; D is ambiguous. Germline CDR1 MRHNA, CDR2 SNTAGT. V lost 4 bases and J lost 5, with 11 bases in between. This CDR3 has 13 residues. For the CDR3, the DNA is TGTGCCAGCAGTGCCCAGACGGAGACTGAAGCTTTCTTT. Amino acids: CASSAQTETEAFF.

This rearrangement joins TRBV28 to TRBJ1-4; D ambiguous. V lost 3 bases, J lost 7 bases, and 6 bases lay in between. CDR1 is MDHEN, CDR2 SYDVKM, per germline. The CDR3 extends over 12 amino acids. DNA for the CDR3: TGTGCCAGCAGTTTGCCGGGTGAAAAACTGTTTTTT. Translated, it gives CASSLPGEKLFF.

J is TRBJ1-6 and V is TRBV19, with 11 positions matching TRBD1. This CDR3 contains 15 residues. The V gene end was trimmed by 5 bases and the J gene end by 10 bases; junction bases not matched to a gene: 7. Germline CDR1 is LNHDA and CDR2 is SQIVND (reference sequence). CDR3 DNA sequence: TGTGCCAGTAGTTTAAGGACAGGGGGCGGCTCACCCCTCCACTTT. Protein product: CASSLRTGGGSPLHF.

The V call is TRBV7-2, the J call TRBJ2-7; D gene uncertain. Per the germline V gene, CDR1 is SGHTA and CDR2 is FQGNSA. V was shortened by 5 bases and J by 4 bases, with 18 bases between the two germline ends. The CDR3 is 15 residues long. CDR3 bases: TGTGCCAGCAGCCCCATAAGCGATCCTTTTTACGAGCAGTACTTC. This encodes CASSPISDPFYEQYF.

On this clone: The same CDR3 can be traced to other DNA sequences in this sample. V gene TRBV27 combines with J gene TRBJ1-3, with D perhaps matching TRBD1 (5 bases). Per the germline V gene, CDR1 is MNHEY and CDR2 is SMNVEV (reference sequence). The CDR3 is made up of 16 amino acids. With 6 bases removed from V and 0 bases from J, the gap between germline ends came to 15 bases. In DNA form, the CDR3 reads TGTGCCAGCAGGCGGGGGGGGTCGAGCTCTGGAAACACCATATATTTT. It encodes CASRRGGSSSGNTIYF.

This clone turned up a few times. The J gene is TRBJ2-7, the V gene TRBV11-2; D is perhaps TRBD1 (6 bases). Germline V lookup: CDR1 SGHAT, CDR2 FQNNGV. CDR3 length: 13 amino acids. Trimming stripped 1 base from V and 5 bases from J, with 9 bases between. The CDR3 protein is CASSLGGLDEQYF. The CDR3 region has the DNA TGTGCCAGCAGCTTAGGGGGGCTTGACGAGCAGTACTTC.